The entry below describes one T cell receptor beta chain. Antigen unknown. These data are taken from a study of OX40 agonist ivuxolimab in advanced cancers. Overall study: While on treatment, patients had intravenous ivuxolimab at 0.01 to 10 mg/kg every 2 weeks.

The study, taken as a whole, reports: Some nonresponders likewise displayed low normalized T-cell clonal expansion. The CD4+ and CD8+ T cells in the blood had expanded clonally by week 6 at 0.1 to 3.0 mg/kg. Expanded clones tended on average to be more numerous among CD8+ T cells than CD4+.

Using immunoSEQ multiplex PCR, the repertoire was profiled, and TCRdb retains in-frame clones only, with some absent. The sample records roughly 81,000 clones, about 94% being singletons. Specimen: CD4+ or CD8+ T cells sorted from blood, collected in a trial of the OX40 agonist ivuxolimab. The clonotype comes from an adult with an advanced solid tumor such as melanoma, head and neck, liver or kidney cancer.

The CDR3 protein is CACGEGTEQFF. CDR3 coding DNA: TGCGCCTGTGGAGAGGGAACTGAGCAGTTCTTC. The J gene is TRBJ2-1, the V gene TRBV10-2, with D possibly TRBD2 on 5 matching bases. CDR1 is WSHSY, CDR2 SAAADI, per germline. V shed 11 bases and J shed 9 bases, with 14 bases lying between them. The CDR3 spans 11 residues.